Shown below are 9 T cell receptor beta chains from a single sample sequenced in a study of technical replicates of blood from a few donors. Measured with immunoSEQ multiplex PCR; TCRdb has only the in-frame clones, and not every one. The sample includes 70,000 to 95,000 clones, approximately 96% of them seen just once. Specimen: T cells isolated from PBMCs. These receptors were collected from a human donor in good health.

V gene TRBV14 combines with J gene TRBJ2-2; possible D gene TRBD1, 5 bases. The CDR3 has 17 amino acids. Germline V gives CDR1 SGHDN, CDR2 FVKESK. V lost 0 bases to trimming and J lost 6 bases, with 17 bases between them. CDR3 sequence reads: CASSQDFQGMIAGELFF. The CDR3 DNA sequence: TGTGCCAGCAGCCAAGATTTTCAGGGAATGATTGCCGGGGAGCTGTTTTTT.

The chain combines TRBV7-2 with TRBJ2-2; 8 bases are a match to TRBD2. The CDR3 runs to 15 residues. J was trimmed by 6 bases and V by 5 bases; bases with no gene match: 8. The germline gives CDR1 SGHTA, CDR2 FQGNSA. CDR3 DNA: TGTGCCAGCAGCCTCCTTAGCGGGGCGGCCGGGGAGCTGTTTTTT. Encoded protein: CASSLLSGAAGELFF.

The rearrangement links TRBV11-1 to TRBJ2-1; D unclear. V lost 1 base and J lost 0, with 7 bases in between. Germline V gives CDR1 SGHAT, CDR2 FQDESV (reference sequence). The CDR3 loop spans 15 amino acids. CDR3 sequence: CASSLDSSSYNEQFF. Written as DNA, the CDR3 is TGTGCCAGCAGCTTAGACTCGAGCTCCTACAATGAGCAGTTCTTC.

The rearrangement links TRBV27 to TRBJ1-2; D ambiguous. Per germline, CDR1 MNHEY and CDR2 SMNVEV (reference sequence). With 0 bases removed from V and 4 bases from J, the gap between germline ends came to 9 bases. This CDR3 is built from 14 residues. CDR3 residues: CASSLSTDIYGYTF. The CDR3 nucleotides are TGTGCCAGCAGTTTATCAACCGACATCTATGGCTACACCTTC.

The table lists this clone with a few counts. The chain combines TRBV19 with TRBJ2-1, with 9 bases identical to TRBD1. Germline-derived CDR1 and CDR2 are LNHDA and SQIVND (reference sequence). Losses at the gene ends were 6 bases for V and 3 bases for J; bases not matched to a gene: 3. The CDR3 consists of 14 residues. The CDR3 nucleotides are TGTGCCAGTAGAGGGACAGGGAACTACAATGAGCAGTTCTTC. Translated, it gives CASRGTGNYNEQFF.

The rearrangement uses TRBV6-6 and TRBJ2-5; possible D gene TRBD2, 5 bases. Between the trimmed V and J ends, which lost 2 bases and 2 bases, there was a span of 12 bases. The V gene's germline CDR1 is MNHNY and CDR2 SVGAGI (reference sequence). CDR3 length equals 15 residues. CDR3 sequence (DNA): TGTGCCAGCAGTTACCTCGGACTCACTCAAGAGACCCAGTACTTC. It is translated as CASSYLGLTQETQYF.

The chain joins TRBV7-2 to TRBJ1-1, with 7 bases fitting TRBD1. The V segment lost 4 bases and the J segment 1 base; nucleotides outside the gene matches: 15. Germline assignment: CDR1 SGHTA and CDR2 FQGNSA. The CDR3 covers 18 residues. The CDR3 loop is CASSSKTYGQARNTEAFF. The CDR3 nucleotides are TGTGCCAGCAGCTCGAAAACCTATGGACAGGCGAGGAACACTGAAGCTTTCTTT.

The rearrangement joins TRBV2 to TRBJ2-5; TRBD1 matches at 8 bases. CDR1 is SNHLY, CDR2 FYNNEI, per germline. Trimming removed 5 bases from V and 5 bases from J; junction bases left unmatched: 10. This CDR3 is built from 15 residues. The CDR3, as DNA: TGTGCCAGCAGTCTAGACAGGGGTGGAGTGGAGACCCAGTACTTC. It yields the protein CASSLDRGGVETQYF.

This chain connects TRBV28 to TRBJ1-5; D gene ambiguous. There are 12 residues in the CDR3. Germline V gene lookup returns CDR1 MDHEN and CDR2 SYDVKM. The CDR3 coding sequence is TGTGGCGGTGGGGAGAGCAATCAGCCCCAGCATTTT. Translation gives CGGGESNQPQHF.